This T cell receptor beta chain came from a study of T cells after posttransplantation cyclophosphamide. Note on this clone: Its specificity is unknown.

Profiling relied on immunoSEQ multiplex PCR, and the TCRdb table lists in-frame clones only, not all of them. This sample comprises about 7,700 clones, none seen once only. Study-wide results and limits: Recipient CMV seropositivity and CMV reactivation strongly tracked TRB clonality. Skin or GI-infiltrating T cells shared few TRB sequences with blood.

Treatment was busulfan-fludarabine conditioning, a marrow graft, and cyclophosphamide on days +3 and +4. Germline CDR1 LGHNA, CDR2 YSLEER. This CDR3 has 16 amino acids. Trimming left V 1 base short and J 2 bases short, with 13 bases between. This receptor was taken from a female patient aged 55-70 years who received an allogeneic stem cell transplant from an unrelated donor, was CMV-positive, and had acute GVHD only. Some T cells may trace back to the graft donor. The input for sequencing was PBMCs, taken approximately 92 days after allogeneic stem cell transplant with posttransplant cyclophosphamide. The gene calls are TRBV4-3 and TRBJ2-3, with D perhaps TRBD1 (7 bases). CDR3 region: CASSQGRGQNTDTQYF. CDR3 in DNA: TGCGCCAGCAGCCAAGGGAGGGGACAGAACACAGATACGCAGTATTTT.